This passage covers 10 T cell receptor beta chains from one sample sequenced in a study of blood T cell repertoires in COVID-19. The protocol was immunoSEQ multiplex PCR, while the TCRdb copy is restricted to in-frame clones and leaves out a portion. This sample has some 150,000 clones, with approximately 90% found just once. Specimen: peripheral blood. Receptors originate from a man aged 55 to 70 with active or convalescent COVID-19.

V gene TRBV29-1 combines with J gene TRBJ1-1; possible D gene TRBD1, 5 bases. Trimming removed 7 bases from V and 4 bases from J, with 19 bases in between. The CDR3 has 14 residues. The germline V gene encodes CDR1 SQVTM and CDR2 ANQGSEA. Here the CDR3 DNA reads TGCAGCGCCACTCAGCGGGTTGGGGGCACTGAAGCTTTCTTT. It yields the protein CSATQRVGGTEAFF.

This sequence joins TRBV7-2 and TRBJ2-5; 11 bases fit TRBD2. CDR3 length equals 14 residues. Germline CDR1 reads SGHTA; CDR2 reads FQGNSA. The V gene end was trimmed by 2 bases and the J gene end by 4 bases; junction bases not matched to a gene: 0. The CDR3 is CASSLTSGRETQYF. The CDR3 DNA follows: TGTGCCAGCAGCTTAACTAGCGGGAGAGAGACCCAGTACTTC.

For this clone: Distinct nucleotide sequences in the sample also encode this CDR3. The chain's CDR3 is CASSLLSQETQYF. In DNA, the CDR3 is TGTGCCAGCAGCTTACTCAGCCAAGAGACCCAGTACTTC. The V and J genes are TRBV7-2 and TRBJ2-5; the D is unclear. CDR1 and CDR2 from the germline V gene are SGHTA and FQGNSA. The CDR3 is 13 residues long. V dropped 2 bases and J dropped 1 base, with 5 bases sitting between them.

CDR3 region: CASSPSTGQGFRYTF. The CDR3 region has the DNA TGTGCCAGCAGCCCCTCAACGGGACAGGGGTTTCGCTACACCTTC. The rearrangement joins TRBV28 to TRBJ1-2; TRBD1 matches 10 bases. The junction had 13 bases not matched to a gene; V was cut back by 6 bases and J by 9 bases. This CDR3 region has 15 residues. Looked up from germline, CDR1 is MDHEN and CDR2 is SYDVKM.

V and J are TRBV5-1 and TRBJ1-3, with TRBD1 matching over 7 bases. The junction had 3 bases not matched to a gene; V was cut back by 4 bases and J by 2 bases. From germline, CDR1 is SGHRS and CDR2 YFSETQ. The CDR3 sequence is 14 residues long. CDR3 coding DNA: TGCGCCAGCAGCCTAGGACAGGCTGGAAACACCATATATTTT. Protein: CASSLGQAGNTIYF.

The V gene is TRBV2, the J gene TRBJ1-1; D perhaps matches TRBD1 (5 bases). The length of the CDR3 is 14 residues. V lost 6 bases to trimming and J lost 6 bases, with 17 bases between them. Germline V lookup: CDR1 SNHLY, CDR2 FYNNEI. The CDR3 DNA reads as TGTGCCAGCAGGTCCAGGGACTTTGGGTCTGAAGCTTTCTTT. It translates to CASRSRDFGSEAFF.

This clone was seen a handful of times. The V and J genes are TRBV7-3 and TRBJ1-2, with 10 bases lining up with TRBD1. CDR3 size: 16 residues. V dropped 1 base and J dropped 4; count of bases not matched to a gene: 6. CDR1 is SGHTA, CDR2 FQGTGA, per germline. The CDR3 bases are TGTGCCAGCAGCTTAAGGGGGACAGGGGACTCCTATGGCTACACCTTC. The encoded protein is CASSLRGTGDSYGYTF.

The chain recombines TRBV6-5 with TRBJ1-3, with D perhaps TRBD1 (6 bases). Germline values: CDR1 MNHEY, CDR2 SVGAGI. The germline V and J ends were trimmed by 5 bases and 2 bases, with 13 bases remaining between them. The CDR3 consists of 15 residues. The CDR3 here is CASSPLGGAGNTIYF. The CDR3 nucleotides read TGTGCCAGCAGTCCGCTAGGGGGGGCTGGAAACACCATATATTTT.

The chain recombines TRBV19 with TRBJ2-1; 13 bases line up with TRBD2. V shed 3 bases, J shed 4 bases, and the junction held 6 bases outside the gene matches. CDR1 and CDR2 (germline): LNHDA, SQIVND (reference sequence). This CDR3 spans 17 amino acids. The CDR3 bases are TGTGCCAGTAGTATCCCGGGACTAGCGGGGCTTTACAATGAGCAGTTCTTC. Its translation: CASSIPGLAGLYNEQFF. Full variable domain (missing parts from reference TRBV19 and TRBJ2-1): DGGITQSPKYLFRKEGQNVTLSCEQNLNHDAMYWYRQDPGQGLRLIYYSQIVNDFQKGDIAEGYSVSREKKESFPLTVTSAQKNPTAFYLCASSIPGLAGLYNEQFFGPGTRLTVL.

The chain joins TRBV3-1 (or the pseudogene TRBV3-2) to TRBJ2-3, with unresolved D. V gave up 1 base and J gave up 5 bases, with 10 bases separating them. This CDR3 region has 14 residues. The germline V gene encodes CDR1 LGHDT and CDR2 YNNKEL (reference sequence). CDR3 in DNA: TGTGCCAGCAGCCAAGTCGTAGTCGGAGATACGCAGTATTTT. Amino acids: CASSQVVVGDTQYF.